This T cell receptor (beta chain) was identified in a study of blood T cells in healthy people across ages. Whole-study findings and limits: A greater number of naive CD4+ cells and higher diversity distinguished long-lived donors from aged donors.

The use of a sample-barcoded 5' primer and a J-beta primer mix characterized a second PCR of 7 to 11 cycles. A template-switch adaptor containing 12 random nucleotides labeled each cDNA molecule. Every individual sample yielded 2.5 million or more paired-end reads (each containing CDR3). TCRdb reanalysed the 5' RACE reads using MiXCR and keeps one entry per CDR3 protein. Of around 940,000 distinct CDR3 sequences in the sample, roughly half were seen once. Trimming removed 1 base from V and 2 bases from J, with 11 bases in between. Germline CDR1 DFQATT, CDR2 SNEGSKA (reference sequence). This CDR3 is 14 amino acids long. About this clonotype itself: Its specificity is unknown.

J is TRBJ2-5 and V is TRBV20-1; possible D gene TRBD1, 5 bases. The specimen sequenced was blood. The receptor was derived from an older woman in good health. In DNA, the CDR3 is TGCAGTGCTAGAGGACAGCTTCAACAAGAGACCCAGTACTTC. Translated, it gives CSARGQLQQETQYF.